The 5 T cell receptor beta chains below were found in one sample sequenced in a study of cytomegalovirus exposure and HLA in healthy donors. 60 Vbeta and 13 Jbeta primers were used in PCR. Sequencing used immunoSEQ multiplex PCR; TCRdb keeps in-frame clones, though not all of them. The sample holds tens of thousands of clones, roughly 79% seen once. The sample consisted of PBMCs. These receptors originate from a woman younger than 45 in good health and CMV-seronegative.

The CDR3 loop is CASSVVGAGGDSYEQYF. The DNA of the CDR3 is TGTGCCAGCAGCGTAGTCGGTGCAGGGGGAGACTCCTACGAGCAGTACTTC. The V call is TRBV9, the J call TRBJ2-7; 7 bases are shared with TRBD1. This CDR3 contains 17 residues. The V gene end was trimmed by 0 bases and the J gene end by 0 bases; junction bases not matched to a gene: 9. CDR1 is SGDLS, CDR2 YYNGEE, per germline.

The chain joins TRBV5-4 to TRBJ1-2, with 9 nucleotides matching TRBD1. This CDR3 contains 18 residues. The ends lost 0 bases at V and 0 bases at J; junction bases unmatched: 9. Germline loops: CDR1 SGHNT, CDR2 YYREEE (reference sequence). The CDR3 DNA reads as TGTGCCAGCAGCTTGGGGACAACAGGGGGCGCACCTAACTATGGCTACACCTTC. This translates into CASSLGTTGGAPNYGYTF.

Only a few counts were recorded for this clone. The gene calls are TRBV4-2 and TRBJ2-3, with 7 bases lining up with TRBD1. Looked up from germline, CDR1 is LGHNA and CDR2 is YNFKEQ. V dropped 1 base and J dropped 6; count of bases not matched to a gene: 7. This CDR3 is 15 amino acids long. The CDR3 nucleotides are TGTGCCAGCAGCCAAGCGTCAACAGGGGTGGATACGCAGTATTTT. Its protein product is CASSQASTGVDTQYF.

J is TRBJ1-4 and V is TRBV19, with a possible D match to TRBD1 (5 bases). The germline gives CDR1 LNHDA, CDR2 SQIVND (reference sequence). This CDR3 contains 20 residues. V lost 5 bases and J lost 0, with 25 bases in between. DNA of the CDR3: TGTGCCAGTAGTGCCGGGGGGACGGCCGGACTTAGGACAACTAATGAAAAACTGTTTTTT. It specifies CASSAGGTAGLRTTNEKLFF.

The genes are TRBV30 and TRBJ2-7; D possibly corresponds to TRBD1 (6 bases). The V gene's germline CDR1 is GTSNPN and CDR2 SVGIG (reference sequence). This CDR3 comprises 13 residues. V was clipped by 3 bases and J by 6 bases, with 15 bases between them. The CDR3 DNA reads as TGTGCCTGGAGGCGGATGGGGGCAGGCGAGCAGTACTTC. Residues: CAWRRMGAGEQYF.